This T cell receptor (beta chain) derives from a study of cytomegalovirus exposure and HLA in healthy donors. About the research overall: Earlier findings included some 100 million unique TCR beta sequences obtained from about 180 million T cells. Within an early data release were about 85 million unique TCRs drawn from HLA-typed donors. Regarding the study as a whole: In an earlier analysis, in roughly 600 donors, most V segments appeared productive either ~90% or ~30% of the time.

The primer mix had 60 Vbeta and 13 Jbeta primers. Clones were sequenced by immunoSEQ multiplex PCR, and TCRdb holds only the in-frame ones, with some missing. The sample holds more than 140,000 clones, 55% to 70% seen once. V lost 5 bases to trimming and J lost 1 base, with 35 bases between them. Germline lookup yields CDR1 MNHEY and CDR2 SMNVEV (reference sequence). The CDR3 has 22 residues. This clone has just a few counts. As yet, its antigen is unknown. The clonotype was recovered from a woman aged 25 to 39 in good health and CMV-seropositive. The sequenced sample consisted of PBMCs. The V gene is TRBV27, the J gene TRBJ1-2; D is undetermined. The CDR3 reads CASSKQPRSGKVGRTFNYGYTF. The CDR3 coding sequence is TGTGCCAGCAGTAAACAACCCCGAAGTGGCAAAGTTGGGCGAACCTTTAACTATGGCTACACCTTC.